Following are 18 T cell receptor beta chains from one sample sequenced in a study of blood T cells in healthy people across ages. Alongside a J-beta primer mix, a sample-barcoded 5' primer served in a second PCR lasting roughly 6 to 11 cycles. Each CDR3 protein is one row after TCRdb ran MiXCR on the 5' RACE reads. The repertoire consists of about 1.5 million distinct CDR3 sequences, with roughly 43% occurring once and the leading ten covering around 4%. Sequencing was done on a sample of blood. Receptors originate from a woman younger than 35 in good health.

The chain couples TRBV12-3 or TRBV12-4 to TRBJ2-5; no clear D gene. The CDR3 runs 13 residues. V dropped 7 bases and J dropped 11 bases, with 20 bases sitting between them. CDR3 coding DNA: TGTGCCAGCACCCTGGTAAACTACAATGAGCAGTACTTC. Its translation: CASTLVNYNEQYF.

The chain joins TRBV5-1 to TRBJ2-3, with 7 bases fitting TRBD2. The CDR3 is 16 amino acids. Per germline, CDR1 SGHRS and CDR2 YFSETQ. Trimming at V came to 2 bases and at J to 1 base, leaving 7 bases not matched to a gene. The CDR3 DNA is TGCGCCAGCAGCTTCTCACATAGCGGGCGCACAGATACGCAGTATTTT. Translation gives CASSFSHSGRTDTQYF. The entire variable domain, with the rest obtained from reference TRBV5-1 and TRBJ2-3, is as follows: KAGVTQTPRYLIKTRGQQVTLSCSPISGHRSVSWYQQTPGQGLQFLFEYFSETQRNKGNFPGRFSGRQFSNSRSEMNVSTLELGDSALYLCASSFSHSGRTDTQYFGPGTRLTVL.

The rearrangement uses TRBV27 and TRBJ2-7; 7 nucleotides agree with TRBD1. Germline assignment: CDR1 MNHEY and CDR2 SMNVEV (reference sequence). J was trimmed by 2 bases and V by 5 bases; bases with no gene match: 6. CDR3 length: 14 residues. This chain's CDR3 is CASSKRQGPYEQYF. CDR3 DNA: TGTGCCAGCAGTAAACGACAGGGCCCCTACGAGCAGTACTTC.

Comments on this clonotype: An end of the junction does not agree with germline; a read error may underlie this. The chain uses TRBV6-5 and TRBJ2-3; 7 bases match TRBD2. Germline V gene lookup returns CDR1 MNHEY and CDR2 SVGAGI. This CDR3 spans 15 amino acids. The CDR3 sequence: CPSSYGGTPPDTQYF. The DNA for the CDR3 is TGTCCCAGCAGCTACGGGGGGACTCCTCCAGATACGCAGTATTTT.

The chain links TRBV4-1 to TRBJ1-4, with TRBD1 identical over 9 bases. Germline loops: CDR1 MGHRA, CDR2 YSYEKL. Trimming removed 0 bases from V and 10 bases from J; junction bases left unmatched: 9. The CDR3 runs to 16 residues. The CDR3: CASSQDYGTGWSKLFF. The DNA for the CDR3 is TGCGCCAGCAGCCAAGATTACGGGACAGGGTGGTCAAAACTGTTTTTT.

The chain employs TRBV24-1 and TRBJ2-1; D unclear. V lost 3 bases and J 3 bases, leaving 5 bases between the germline ends. The CDR3 length is 13 residues. CDR1 and CDR2 (germline): KGHDR, SFDVKD. CDR3 sequence reads: CATSDPYYNEQFF. CDR3 in DNA: TGTGCCACCAGTGATCCCTACTACAATGAGCAGTTCTTC.

The sample holds a few counts of this clonotype. The V call is TRBV6-2 or TRBV6-3, the J call TRBJ1-2; tentative D call: TRBD1 (6 bases). This CDR3 has 15 residues. Germline V gene data show CDR1 as MNHEY and CDR2 as SVGEGT. Trimming cost V 1 base and J 2 bases, with 11 bases left between them. The CDR3 protein is CASSYLDRLNYGYTF. The CDR3 DNA is TGTGCCAGCAGTTACTTGGACAGACTGAACTATGGCTACACCTTC.

The J gene is TRBJ1-5, the V gene TRBV2; D gene ambiguous. V lost 8 bases and J 4 bases, leaving 6 bases between the germline ends. Germline lookup yields CDR1 SNHLY and CDR2 FYNNEI. The CDR3 is made up of 11 amino acids. The CDR3 spells CASRINQPQHF. CDR3 DNA: TGTGCCAGCCGGATTAATCAGCCCCAGCATTTT.

The V gene is TRBV6-5, the J gene TRBJ1-2; D unclear. CDR3 length: 10 amino acids. The germline gives CDR1 MNHEY, CDR2 SVGAGI. V shed 8 bases and J shed 10 bases, with 11 bases lying between them. CDR3 loop: CASLRPVYTF. The CDR3 bases are TGTGCCAGCCTCCGCCCCGTCTACACCTTC.

This clonotype was seen only a few times. The chain combines TRBV12-3 or TRBV12-4 with TRBJ1-5, with D maybe TRBD1 (6 bases). Between the trimmed V and J ends, which lost 3 bases and 1 base, there was a span of 10 bases. This CDR3 spans 15 amino acids. CDR3 sequence (DNA): TGTGCCAGCAGTTTTCAGGGGATGAGCAATCAGCCCCAGCATTTT. Residues: CASSFQGMSNQPQHF.

There are many counts of this clonotype. The chain carries TRBV7-2 and TRBJ2-3; D gene unclear. V lost 1 base and J lost 5, with 7 bases in between. In germline, CDR1 is SGHTA, CDR2 FQGNSA. The CDR3 extends over 13 amino acids. CDR3 bases: TGTGCCAGCAGCTTAGATCTAGGAGATACGCAGTATTTT. Translated, it gives CASSLDLGDTQYF. Variable domain in full (rest from reference TRBV7-2 and TRBJ2-3): GAGVSQSPSNKVTEKGKDVELRCDPISGHTALYWYRQSLGQGLEFLIYFQGNSAPDKSGLPSDRFSAERTGGSVSTLTIQRTQQEDSAVYLCASSLDLGDTQYFGPGTRLTVL.

The chain is built from TRBV29-1 and TRBJ1-1, with TRBD1 as a possible D gene (6 bases). Trimming took 6 bases from V and 1 from J, leaving 12 bases between them. This CDR3 has 13 amino acids. The germline gives CDR1 SQVTM, CDR2 ANQGSEA. CDR3 protein: CSVRGQQNTEAFF. The CDR3 DNA sequence: TGCAGCGTGAGGGGACAACAGAACACTGAAGCTTTCTTT. Full variable domain (rest looked up from reference TRBV29-1 and TRBJ1-1): SAVISQKPSRDICQRGTSLTIQCQVDSQVTMMFWYRQQPGQSLTLIATANQGSEATYESGFVIDKFPISRPNLTFSTLTVSNMSPEDSSIYLCSVRGQQNTEAFFGQGTRLTVV.

The chain employs TRBV20-1 and TRBJ2-3, with TRBD2 matching over 7 bases. V lost 0 bases and J lost 1; bases outside the gene matches: 1. CDR3 length: 14 amino acids. Looked up from germline, CDR1 is DFQATT and CDR2 is SNEGSKA (reference sequence). CDR3 coding DNA: TGCAGTGCTAGAGATCTAGCGGGCACAGATACGCAGTATTTT. Protein: CSARDLAGTDTQYF.

V gene TRBV12-3 or TRBV12-4 combines with J gene TRBJ1-2; tentative D call: TRBD1 (5 bases). The CDR3 is 13 amino acids. With 3 bases removed from V and 4 bases from J, the gap between germline ends came to 9 bases. Written as DNA, the CDR3 is TGTGCCAGCAGTTTGGACACCACCTATGGCTACACCTTC. It translates to CASSLDTTYGYTF.

The chain is built from TRBV6-1 and TRBJ1-5; D not certain. V lost 6 bases and J lost 0, with 18 bases in between. Looked up from germline, CDR1 is MNHNS and CDR2 is SASEGT. The CDR3 sequence is 17 residues long. The chain's CDR3 is CASRQTSTGHSNQPQHF. The CDR3 nucleotides read TGTGCCAGCAGACAAACAAGCACCGGCCATAGCAATCAGCCCCAGCATTTT.

The J gene is TRBJ2-1, the V gene TRBV20-1, with D uncertain. Trimming pared 4 bases from V and 4 bases from J, leaving 8 bases between. From germline, CDR1 is DFQATT and CDR2 SNEGSKA (reference sequence). The CDR3 is made up of 12 amino acids. CDR3 sequence (DNA): TGCAGTGCTAAGGACGGTTACAATGAGCAGTTCTTC. Protein: CSAKDGYNEQFF.

This clonotype was seen once. This sequence joins TRBV7-9 and TRBJ1-1, with 7 bases matching TRBD1. Germline CDR1 and CDR2: SEHNR and FQNEAQ (reference sequence). The CDR3 covers 17 residues. V lost 3 bases to trimming and J lost 1 base; unmatched junction nucleotides: 11. The CDR3: CASSFGWPGTANTEAFF. The CDR3 DNA reads TGTGCCAGCAGCTTCGGTTGGCCCGGGACAGCGAACACTGAAGCTTTCTTT.

The chain uses TRBV20-1 and TRBJ2-1, with a possible D match to TRBD2 (5 bases). This CDR3 comprises 15 residues. The V gene lost 0 bases and the J gene lost 1 base, with 10 bases spanning the gap. The germline gives CDR1 DFQATT, CDR2 SNEGSKA (reference sequence). The CDR3 is CSAREDGDSYNEQFF. In DNA, the CDR3 is TGCAGTGCTAGAGAGGACGGGGATTCCTACAATGAGCAGTTCTTC.